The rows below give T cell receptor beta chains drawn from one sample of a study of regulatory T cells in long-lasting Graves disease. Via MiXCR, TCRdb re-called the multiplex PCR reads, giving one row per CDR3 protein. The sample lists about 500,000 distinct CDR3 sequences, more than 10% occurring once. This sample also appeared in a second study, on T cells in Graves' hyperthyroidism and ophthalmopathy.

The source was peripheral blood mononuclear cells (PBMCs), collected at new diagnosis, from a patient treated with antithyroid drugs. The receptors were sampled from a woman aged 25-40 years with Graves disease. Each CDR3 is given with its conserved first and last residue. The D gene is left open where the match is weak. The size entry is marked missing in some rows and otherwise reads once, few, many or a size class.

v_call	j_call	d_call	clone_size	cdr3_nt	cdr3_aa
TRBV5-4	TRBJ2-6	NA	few	TGTGCCAGCAGCTTGGACGCAGGGACTGGGGCCAACGTCCTGACTTTC	CASSLDAGTGANVLTF
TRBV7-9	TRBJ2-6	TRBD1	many	TGTGCCAGCAGCCAACAGGGGACCTTCACTGGGGCCAACGTCCTGACTTTC	CASSQQGTFTGANVLTF
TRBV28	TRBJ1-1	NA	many	TGTGCCATCCGACGCTTTATGAACACTGAAGCTTTCTTT	CAIRRFMNTEAFF
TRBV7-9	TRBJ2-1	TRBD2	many	TGTGCCAGCAGCTTAGGAGCGGGAGGTCTCGATGAGCAGTTCTTC	CASSLGAGGLDEQFF
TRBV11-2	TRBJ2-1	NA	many	TGTGCCAGCAGCGCCCGGGAGCAGTTCTTC	CASSAREQFF
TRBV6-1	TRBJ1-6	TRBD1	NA	TGTGCCAGCAGGACCGGGACAGACATATATAATTCACCCCTCCACTTT	CASRTGTDIYNSPLHF
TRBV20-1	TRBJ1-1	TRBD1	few	TGCAGTGCTAGAGACCGGGACAGGGGAGACACTGAAGCTTTCTTT	CSARDRDRGDTEAFF
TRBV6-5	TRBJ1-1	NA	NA	TGTGCCAGCAGCTACTCATTAGGGACTGAAGCTTTCTTT	CASSYSLGTEAFF
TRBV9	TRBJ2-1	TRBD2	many	TGTGCCAGCAGCGTAGGGGTGGGAGGGCGGAATGAGCAGTTCTTC	CASSVGVGGRNEQFF
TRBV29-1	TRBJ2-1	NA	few	TGCAGCGTTGAAGAACGACGGCAGTACAATGAGCAGTTCTTC	CSVEERRQYNEQFF
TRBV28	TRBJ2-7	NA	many	TGTGCCAGCAGTTCATTCTACGAGCAGTACTTC	CASSSFYEQYF
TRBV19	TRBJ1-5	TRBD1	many	TGTGCCAGTAGTAAACTGGGACAGACTAGCAGGAGCAATCAGCCCCAGCATTTT	CASSKLGQTSRSNQPQHF
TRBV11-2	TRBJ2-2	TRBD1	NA	TGTGCCAGCAGCGAGGGACAGGCCACGCGGGGGGAGCTGTTTTTT	CASSEGQATRGELFF
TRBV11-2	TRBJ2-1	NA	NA	TGTGCCAGCAGCTTGGGCCCCCTACTAGCTCCCAATGAGCAGTTCTTC	CASSLGPLLAPNEQFF
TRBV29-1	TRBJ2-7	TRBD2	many	TGCAGCGTTGGTGGCAAAGTGAGCGGGAGCCCTTCCTACGAGCAGTACTTC	CSVGGKVSGSPSYEQYF
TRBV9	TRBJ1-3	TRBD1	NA	TGTGCCAGCAGCGAATGGGACAGGGCAGTCTCTGGAAACACCATATATTTT	CASSEWDRAVSGNTIYF
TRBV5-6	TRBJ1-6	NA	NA	TGTGCCAGCAGCCGGTTGGGGGAGGGGAATTCACCCCTCCACTTT	CASSRLGEGNSPLHF
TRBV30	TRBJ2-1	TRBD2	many	TGTGCCTGGAGTGGGACTAGCGGGAGGAATGAGCAGTTCTTC	CAWSGTSGRNEQFF
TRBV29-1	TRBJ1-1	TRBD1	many	TGCAGCGTTGATCGGGACAGCCTGAACACTGAAGCTTTCTTT	CSVDRDSLNTEAFF
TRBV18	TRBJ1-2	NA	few	TGTGCCAGCTCACCGCCCGACAATTCTCTAGTTAACTATGGCTACACCTTC	CASSPPDNSLVNYGYTF
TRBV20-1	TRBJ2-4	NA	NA	TGCAGTGCTGTGGGTTTTCTAGCCAAAAACATTCAGTACTTC	CSAVGFLAKNIQYF
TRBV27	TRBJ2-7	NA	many	TGTGCCAGCGCAGGGGAGGCTCCCTACATCTACGAGCAGTACTTC	CASAGEAPYIYEQYF
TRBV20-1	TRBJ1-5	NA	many	TGCAGTGCGCAGACGGCGACCAATCAGCCCCAGCATTTT	CSAQTATNQPQHF
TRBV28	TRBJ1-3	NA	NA	TGTGCCAGCAGCCGTAATATGGACACCATATATTTT	CASSRNMDTIYF
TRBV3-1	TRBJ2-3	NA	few	TGTGCCAGCAGCTTTCAGCGGCCAGGCACAGATACGCAGTATTTT	CASSFQRPGTDTQYF
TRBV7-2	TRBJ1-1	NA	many	TGTGCCAGCAGCTTGGCGAACGTGAACACTGAAGCTTTCTTT	CASSLANVNTEAFF
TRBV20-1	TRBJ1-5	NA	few	TGCAGTGCTCGAGCCGGACGGCCGAATCAGCCCCAGCATTTT	CSARAGRPNQPQHF
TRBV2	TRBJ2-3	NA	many	TGTGCCAGCAGCGAGGGCCCGCCAGATACGCAGTATTTT	CASSEGPPDTQYF
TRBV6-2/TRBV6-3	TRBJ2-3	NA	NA	TGTGCCAGCAGGGGAGGGGGTAGCCGGGATACGCAGTATTTT	CASRGGGSRDTQYF
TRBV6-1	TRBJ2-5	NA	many	TGTGCCAGCAGTGAGCTCTGGGTAGAGACCCAGTACTTC	CASSELWVETQYF
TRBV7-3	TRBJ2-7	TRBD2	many	TGTGCCAGCAGCTTCACTAGCGGGGCCTCCTACGAGCAGTACTTC	CASSFTSGASYEQYF
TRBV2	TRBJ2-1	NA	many	TGTGCCAGCACCGAGCCTATCCCCAATGAGCAGTTCTTC	CASTEPIPNEQFF
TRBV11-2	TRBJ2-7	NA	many	TGTGCCAGCAGTCGCCAGGGCTACGAGCAGTACTTC	CASSRQGYEQYF
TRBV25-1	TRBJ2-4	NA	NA	TGTGCCAGCAGTGACGGATACAAGGAGAGTCAGTACTTC	CASSDGYKESQYF
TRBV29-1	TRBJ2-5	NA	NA	TGCAGCGTTGAAGGGCAGGGGGGCGAGACCCAGTACTTC	CSVEGQGGETQYF
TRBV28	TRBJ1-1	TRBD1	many	TGTGCCAGCAGTCCCCTGACAGGGCCCTACACTGAAGCTTTCTTT	CASSPLTGPYTEAFF
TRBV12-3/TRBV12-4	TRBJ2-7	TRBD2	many	TGTGCCAGCAGTTTTCTAACCGCGGGAGTCGGCTACGAGCAGTACTTC	CASSFLTAGVGYEQYF
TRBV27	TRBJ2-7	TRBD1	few	TGTGCCAGCATCTCCGGGACAGGGGGGAGCGAGCAGTACTTC	CASISGTGGSEQYF
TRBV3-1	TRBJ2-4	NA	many	TGTGCCAGCAGCCAAGTTAACATTCAGTACTTC	CASSQVNIQYF
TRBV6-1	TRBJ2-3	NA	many	TGTGCCAGCAGTCCATGGGCAAGCACAGATACGCAGTATTTT	CASSPWASTDTQYF
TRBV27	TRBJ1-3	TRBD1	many	TGTGCCAGCAGGAGACAGGGGGCCAGCACCATATATTTT	CASRRQGASTIYF
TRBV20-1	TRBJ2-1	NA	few	TGCAGTGCTTTAGCGCAATTCTCCTACAATGAGCAGTTCTTC	CSALAQFSYNEQFF
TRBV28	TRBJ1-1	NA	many	TGTGCCAGCAGTCCACGCCTGGGGAACACTGAAGCTTTCTTT	CASSPRLGNTEAFF
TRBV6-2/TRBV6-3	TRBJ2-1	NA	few	TGTGCCAGCAGTGCCGGGACAAGCGGTGAGCAGTTCTTC	CASSAGTSGEQFF
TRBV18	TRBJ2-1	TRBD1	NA	TGTGCCAGCTCACCCCGGCCCGACAGGGCCCTTGAATTCTTC	CASSPRPDRALEFF
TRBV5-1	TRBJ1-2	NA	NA	TGCGCCAGCAGCTTCCCAGGGTTGGACTATGGCTACACCTTC	CASSFPGLDYGYTF
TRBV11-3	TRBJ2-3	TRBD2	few	TGTGCCAGCAGCTTAGTGAGGGCTAGCGGGGGCACAGATACGCAGTATTTT	CASSLVRASGGTDTQYF
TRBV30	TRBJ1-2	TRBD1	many	TGTGCCTGGAGTCGGGGACAGGGCCCATACACCTTC	CAWSRGQGPYTF